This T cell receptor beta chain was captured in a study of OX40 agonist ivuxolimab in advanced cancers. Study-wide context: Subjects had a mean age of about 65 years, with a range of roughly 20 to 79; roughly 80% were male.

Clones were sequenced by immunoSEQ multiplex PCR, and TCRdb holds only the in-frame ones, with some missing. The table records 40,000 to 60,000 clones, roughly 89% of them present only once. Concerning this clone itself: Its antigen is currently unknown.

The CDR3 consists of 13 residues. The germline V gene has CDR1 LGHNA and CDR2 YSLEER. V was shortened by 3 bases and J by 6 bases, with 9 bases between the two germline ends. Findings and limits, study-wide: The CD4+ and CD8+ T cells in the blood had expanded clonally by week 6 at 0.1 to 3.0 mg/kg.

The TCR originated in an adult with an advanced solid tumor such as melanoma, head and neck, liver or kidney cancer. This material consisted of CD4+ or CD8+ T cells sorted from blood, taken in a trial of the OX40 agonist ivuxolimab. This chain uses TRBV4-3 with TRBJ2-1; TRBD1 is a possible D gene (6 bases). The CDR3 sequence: CASSQDSLNEQFF. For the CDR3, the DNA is TGCGCCAGCAGCCAGGACAGCCTCAATGAGCAGTTCTTC.